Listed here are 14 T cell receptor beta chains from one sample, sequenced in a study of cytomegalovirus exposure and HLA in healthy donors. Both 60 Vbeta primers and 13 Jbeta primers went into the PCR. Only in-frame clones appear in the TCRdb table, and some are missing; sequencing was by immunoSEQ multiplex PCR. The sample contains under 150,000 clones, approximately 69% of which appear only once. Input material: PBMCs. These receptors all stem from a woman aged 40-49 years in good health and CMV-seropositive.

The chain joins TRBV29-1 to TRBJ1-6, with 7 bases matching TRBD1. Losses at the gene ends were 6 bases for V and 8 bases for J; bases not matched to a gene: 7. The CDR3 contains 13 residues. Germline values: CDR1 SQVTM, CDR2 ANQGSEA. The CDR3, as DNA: TGCAGCGTGACGACAGGGTTGGATTCACCCCTCCACTTT. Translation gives CSVTTGLDSPLHF. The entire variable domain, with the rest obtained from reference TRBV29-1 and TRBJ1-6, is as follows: SAVISQKPSRDICQRGTSLTIQCQVDSQVTMMFWYRQQPGQSLTLIATANQGSEATYESGFVIDKFPISRPNLTFSTLTVSNMSPEDSSIYLCSVTTGLDSPLHFGNGTRLTVT.

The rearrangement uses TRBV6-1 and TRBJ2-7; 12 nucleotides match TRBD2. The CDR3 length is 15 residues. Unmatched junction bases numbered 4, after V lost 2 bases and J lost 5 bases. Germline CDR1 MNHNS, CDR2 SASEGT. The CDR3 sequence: CASSETSGRFHEQYF. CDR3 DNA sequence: TGTGCCAGCAGTGAAACTAGCGGGAGGTTCCACGAGCAGTACTTC.

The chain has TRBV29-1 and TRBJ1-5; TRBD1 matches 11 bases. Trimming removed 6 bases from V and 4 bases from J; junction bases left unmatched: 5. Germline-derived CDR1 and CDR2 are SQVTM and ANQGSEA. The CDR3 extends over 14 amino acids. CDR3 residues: CSVGQGAENQPQHF. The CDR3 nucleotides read TGCAGCGTCGGACAGGGGGCGGAAAATCAGCCCCAGCATTTT.

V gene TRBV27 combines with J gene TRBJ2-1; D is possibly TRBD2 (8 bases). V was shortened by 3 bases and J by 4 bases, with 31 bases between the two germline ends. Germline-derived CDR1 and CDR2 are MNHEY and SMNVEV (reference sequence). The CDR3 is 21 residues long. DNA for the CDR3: TGTGCCAGCAGTTTCCCCAGGGGGAAGAGAGCGGGGGCCCCACTATACAATGAGCAGTTCTTC. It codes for CASSFPRGKRAGAPLYNEQFF.

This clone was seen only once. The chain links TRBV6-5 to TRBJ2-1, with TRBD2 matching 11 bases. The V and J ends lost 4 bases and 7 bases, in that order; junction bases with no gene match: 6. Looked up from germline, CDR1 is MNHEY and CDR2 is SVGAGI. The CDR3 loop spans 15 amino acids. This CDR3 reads CASSSLAGGRNEQFF. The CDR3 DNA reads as TGTGCCAGCAGTTCCCTAGCGGGGGGAAGGAATGAGCAGTTCTTC.

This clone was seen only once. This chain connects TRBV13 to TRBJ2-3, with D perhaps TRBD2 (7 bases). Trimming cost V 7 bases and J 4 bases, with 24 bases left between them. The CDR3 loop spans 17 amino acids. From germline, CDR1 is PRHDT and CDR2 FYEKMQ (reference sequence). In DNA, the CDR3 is TGTGCCAGCACGCTAGGGGGGGTCCCTCCGTGGGCAGATACGCAGTATTTT. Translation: CASTLGGVPPWADTQYF. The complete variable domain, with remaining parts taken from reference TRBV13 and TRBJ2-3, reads AAGVIQSPRHLIKEKRETATLKCYPIPRHDTVYWYQQGPGQDPQFLISFYEKMQSDKGSIPDRFSAQQFSDYHSELNMSSLELGDSALYFCASTLGGVPPWADTQYFGPGTRLTVL.

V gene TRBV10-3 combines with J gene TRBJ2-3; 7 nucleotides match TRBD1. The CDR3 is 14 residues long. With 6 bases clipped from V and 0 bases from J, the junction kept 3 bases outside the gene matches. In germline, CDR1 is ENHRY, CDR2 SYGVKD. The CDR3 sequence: CAIRTGQSTDTQYF. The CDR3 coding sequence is TGTGCCATCAGAACGGGACAGAGCACAGATACGCAGTATTTT.

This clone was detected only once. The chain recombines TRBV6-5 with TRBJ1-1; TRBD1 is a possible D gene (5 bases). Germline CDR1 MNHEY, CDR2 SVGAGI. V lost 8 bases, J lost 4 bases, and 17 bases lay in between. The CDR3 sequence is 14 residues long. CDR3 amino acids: CASGETVQGTEAFF. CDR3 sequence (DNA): TGTGCCAGCGGAGAGACAGTTCAGGGCACTGAAGCTTTCTTT.

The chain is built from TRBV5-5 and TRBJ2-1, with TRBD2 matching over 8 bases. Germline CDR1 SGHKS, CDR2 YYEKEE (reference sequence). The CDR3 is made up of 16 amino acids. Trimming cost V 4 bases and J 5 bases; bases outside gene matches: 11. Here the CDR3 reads CASSVVSGGINNEQFF. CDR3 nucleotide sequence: TGTGCCAGCAGCGTAGTGTCGGGAGGGATAAACAATGAGCAGTTCTTC.

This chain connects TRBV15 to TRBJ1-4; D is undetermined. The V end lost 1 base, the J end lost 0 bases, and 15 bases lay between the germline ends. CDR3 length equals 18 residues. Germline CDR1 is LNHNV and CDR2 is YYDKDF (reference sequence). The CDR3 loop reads CATSRVYGRVATNEKLFF. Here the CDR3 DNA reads TGTGCCACCAGCAGAGTTTATGGGAGGGTGGCAACTAATGAAAAACTGTTTTTT.

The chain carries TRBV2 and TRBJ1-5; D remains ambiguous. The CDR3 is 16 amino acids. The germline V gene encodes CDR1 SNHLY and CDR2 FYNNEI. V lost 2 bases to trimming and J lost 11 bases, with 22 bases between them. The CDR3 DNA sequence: TGTGCCAGCAGTGAATGGGCCCGGGGAGGAGTTGAAGCCCAGCATTTT. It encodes CASSEWARGGVEAQHF.

CDR3 DNA sequence: TGTGCCAGTAGTATGGGGGGGCCGGGGGCAAATTACAATGAGCAGTTCTTC. The encoded protein is CASSMGGPGANYNEQFF. The V call is TRBV19, the J call TRBJ2-1; TRBD2 is a possible D gene (7 bases). CDR1 and CDR2 from the germline V gene are LNHDA and SQIVND (reference sequence). CDR3 length equals 17 residues. V dropped 3 bases and J dropped 4 bases, with 19 bases sitting between them.

The CDR3 DNA reads as TGTGCCAGCAGGACAGGCTCTGGAAACACCATATATTTT. This codes for CASRTGSGNTIYF. The rearrangement uses TRBV6-5 and TRBJ1-3, with D possibly being TRBD1 (6 bases). The V and J ends lost 6 bases and 0 bases respectively, with 6 bases between them. In germline, CDR1 is MNHEY, CDR2 SVGAGI. The length of the CDR3 is 13 residues.

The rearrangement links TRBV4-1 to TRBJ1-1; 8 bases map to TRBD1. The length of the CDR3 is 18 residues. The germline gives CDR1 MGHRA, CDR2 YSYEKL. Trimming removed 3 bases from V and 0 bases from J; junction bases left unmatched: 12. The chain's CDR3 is CASSHSFDRGPMNTEAFF. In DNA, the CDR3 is TGCGCCAGCAGCCATTCATTCGACAGGGGTCCTATGAACACTGAAGCTTTCTTT.